The 18 T cell receptor beta chains presented below share a single source sample, sequenced in a study of blood T cell repertoires in COVID-19. Only in-frame clones appear in the TCRdb table, and some are missing; sequencing was by immunoSEQ multiplex PCR. The sample consists of approximately 170,000 clones, roughly nine tenths of them appearing once. The sequencing input was peripheral blood. All receptors derive from a man younger than 35 who had recovered from COVID-19.

The chain uses TRBV7-2 and TRBJ1-3; D may be TRBD1 (6 bases). Germline values: CDR1 SGHTA, CDR2 FQGNSA. The CDR3 spans 15 residues. V lost 5 bases and J 2 bases, leaving 13 bases between the germline ends. CDR3 residues: CASSADSKPGNTIYF. The CDR3 bases are TGTGCCAGCAGCGCGGACAGTAAGCCTGGAAACACCATATATTTT.

The V and J genes are TRBV9 and TRBJ2-1; possible D gene TRBD2, 7 bases. V was pared by 3 bases and J by 9 bases, with 13 bases between. The CDR3 is 13 amino acids. The germline CDR1 and CDR2 sequences are SGDLS and YYNGEE. CDR3 region: CASSEGGFSEQFF. In nucleotides, the CDR3 is TGTGCCAGCAGCGAGGGGGGGTTCTCTGAGCAGTTCTTC.

This chain links TRBV11-3 with TRBJ2-3; possible D gene TRBD1, 6 bases. Germline values: CDR1 SGHNT, CDR2 YENEEA. Trimming left V 3 bases short and J 4 bases short, with 14 bases between. This CDR3 is 15 amino acids long. The CDR3: CASSFTGKGADTQYF. CDR3 sequence (DNA): TGTGCCAGCAGCTTTACAGGGAAGGGGGCAGATACGCAGTATTTT.

This chain joins TRBV28 and TRBJ1-2; 7 bases fit TRBD1. The germline V gene encodes CDR1 MDHEN and CDR2 SYDVKM. V was clipped by 5 bases and J by 7 bases; unmatched bases: 10. This CDR3 comprises 14 residues. The CDR3 bases are TGTGCCAGCAGTGCCGGGACAGTCGTGGGTGGCTACACCTTC. Its protein is CASSAGTVVGGYTF.

The J gene is TRBJ1-6, the V gene TRBV2, with 11 nucleotides matching TRBD1. V lost 6 bases to trimming and J lost 9 bases; unmatched junction nucleotides: 4. Germline CDR1 is SNHLY and CDR2 is FYNNEI. The CDR3 is made up of 14 amino acids. In DNA form, the CDR3 reads TGTGCCAGCAGGGACAGGGGGCGCCTTTCACCCCTCCACTTT. Encoded protein: CASRDRGRLSPLHF.

The rearrangement joins TRBV25-1 to TRBJ1-6; D is ambiguous. The germline V and J ends were trimmed by 6 bases and 0 bases, with 3 bases remaining between them. The CDR3 length is 13 residues. CDR1 is MGHDK and CDR2 is SYGVNS in the germline V gene. The CDR3 sequence is CASSFSYNSPLHF. The CDR3 coding sequence is TGTGCCAGCAGCTTCTCCTATAATTCACCCCTCCACTTT.

This clone was seen a handful of times. This sequence joins TRBV28 and TRBJ1-2, with D uncertain. The germline gives CDR1 MDHEN, CDR2 SYDVKM. The CDR3 is made up of 13 amino acids. Between the trimmed V and J ends, which lost 2 bases and 6 bases, there was a span of 10 bases. This CDR3 is CASSLVGGNGYTF. Here the CDR3 DNA reads TGTGCCAGCAGTTTAGTCGGAGGGAATGGCTACACCTTC.

This chain uses TRBV5-6 with TRBJ1-1; possibly TRBD1 for D (5 bases). Trimming removed 2 bases from V and 1 base from J, with 18 bases in between. The CDR3 spans 17 residues. Germline CDR1 and CDR2: SGHDT and YYEEEE. The CDR3 loop is CASSFSLRTRENTEAFF. The CDR3, as DNA: TGTGCCAGCAGCTTCTCCCTTCGGACAAGGGAGAACACTGAAGCTTTCTTT.

The gene calls are TRBV29-1 and TRBJ2-7, with TRBD2 identical over 9 bases. The CDR3 is made up of 15 amino acids. Unmatched junction bases numbered 13, after V lost 6 bases and J lost 4 bases. In germline, CDR1 is SQVTM, CDR2 ANQGSEA. The CDR3 region has the DNA TGCAGCGTCCGGGGTCGTAGCGGGAGCTTTTACGAGCAGTACTTC. This sequence encodes CSVRGRSGSFYEQYF.

V gene TRBV28 combines with J gene TRBJ1-6; TRBD1 might be the D (6 bases). V lost 3 bases and J 1 base, leaving 13 bases between the germline ends. The CDR3 extends over 17 amino acids. Germline V lookup: CDR1 MDHEN, CDR2 SYDVKM. The CDR3 DNA reads as TGTGCCAGCAGTTTGTTTGGGGGCGCATCCTATAATTCACCCCTCCACTTT. Amino acid sequence: CASSLFGGASYNSPLHF.

The chain is built from TRBV7-9 and TRBJ2-4, with D unclear. Germline V gives CDR1 SEHNR, CDR2 FQNEAQ (reference sequence). CDR3 length: 15 amino acids. V lost 3 bases, J lost 1 base, and 10 bases lay in between. CDR3 loop: CASSFQGAAKNIQYF. In DNA, the CDR3 is TGTGCCAGCAGCTTCCAAGGAGCGGCCAAAAACATTCAGTACTTC.

In DNA, the CDR3 is TGTGCCAGCAGTGGGGGAGACAAGGGACTAGCTCTTTACAATGAGCAGTTCTTC. Protein: CASSGGDKGLALYNEQFF. The chain combines TRBV27 with TRBJ2-1; 9 nucleotides align to TRBD2. The CDR3 is 18 residues long. Germline V lookup: CDR1 MNHEY, CDR2 SMNVEV (reference sequence). The V gene end was trimmed by 5 bases and the J gene end by 4 bases; junction bases not matched to a gene: 15.

The chain carries TRBV5-1 and TRBJ2-7, with 9 bases matching TRBD1. The germline V gene has CDR1 SGHRS and CDR2 YFSETQ. With V trimmed by 4 bases and J by 6 bases, 14 bases remained unmatched. The CDR3 is 16 residues long. CDR3 DNA: TGCGCCAGCAGCCTGAGCTCGACAGGGGGTTCTTCCGAGCAGTACTTC. Protein sequence: CASSLSSTGGSSEQYF.

This clone was detected once. The rearrangement links TRBV19 to TRBJ2-2; D may be TRBD1 (6 bases). CDR1 and CDR2 (germline): LNHDA, SQIVND (reference sequence). The CDR3 spans 15 residues. V gave up 1 base and J gave up 4 bases, with 10 bases separating them. This CDR3 reads CASSIGRGSTGELFF. In DNA, the CDR3 is TGTGCCAGTAGTATAGGCAGGGGAAGCACCGGGGAGCTGTTTTTT. The full variable domain, completed using reference TRBV19 and TRBJ2-2, is DGGITQSPKYLFRKEGQNVTLSCEQNLNHDAMYWYRQDPGQGLRLIYYSQIVNDFQKGDIAEGYSVSREKKESFPLTVTSAQKNPTAFYLCASSIGRGSTGELFFGEGSRLTVL.

This CDR3 is CASSYGRVNQPQHF. CDR3 coding DNA: TGTGCCAGCAGTTACGGCAGGGTCAATCAGCCCCAGCATTTT. The chain couples TRBV6-2 or TRBV6-3 to TRBJ1-5; TRBD1 might be the D (5 bases). Germline CDR1 and CDR2: MNHEY and SVGEGT. V was cut by 2 bases and J by 3 bases, with 8 bases left in between. The CDR3 runs 14 residues.

V gene TRBV29-1 combines with J gene TRBJ2-1, with no clear D. This CDR3 is 15 amino acids long. Germline-derived CDR1 and CDR2 are SQVTM and ANQGSEA. Trimming stripped 7 bases from V and 8 bases from J, with 24 bases between. The CDR3 loop is CSAGPGPTRQYEQFF. CDR3 sequence (DNA): TGCAGCGCTGGGCCTGGGCCCACGCGTCAATATGAGCAGTTCTTC.

The chain joins TRBV11-2 to TRBJ2-7; D might be TRBD1 (5 bases). V lost 0 bases, J lost 0 bases, and 9 bases lay in between. The CDR3 runs to 15 residues. Germline lookup yields CDR1 SGHAT and CDR2 FQNNGV. CDR3 protein: CASSLDPGISYEQYF. Here the CDR3 DNA reads TGTGCCAGCAGCTTAGACCCAGGGATCTCCTACGAGCAGTACTTC. The variable domain in full, completed from reference TRBV11-2 and TRBJ2-7, reads EAGVAQSPRYKIIEKRQSVAFWCNPISGHATLYWYQQILGQGPKLLIQFQNNGVVDDSQLPKDRFSAERLKGVDSTLKIQPAKLEDSAVYLCASSLDPGISYEQYFGPGTRLTVT.

About this clone itself: One end of the junction is discordant with germline, which a read error may explain. This chain connects TRBV13 to TRBJ1-1; TRBD1 agrees at 10 bases. The CDR3 totals 12 residues. Germline CDR1 reads PRHDT; CDR2 reads FYEKMQ (reference sequence). The CDR3 coding sequence is TGTGCCAGCAGCTTGGGACAGGGGAACATCCTCTTT. It is translated as CASSLGQGNILF.